The source of this TCR beta chain is a study of graft-versus-host responses after intestinal transplantation. Whole-study context: Recipients were all induced with anti-thymocyte globulin, then given tacrolimus and steroids for 2 to 4 years.

General study points: There were GvH clones found in recipient marrow, and some of them appeared first in ileum or blood. Some patients had graft-donor T cell macrochimerism, and their allografts showed high graft-versus-host to host-versus-graft clonal ratios.

J gave up 0 bases and V 0 bases, and 17 bases lay outside the gene matches. The CDR3 covers 21 residues. Germline CDR1 reads ENHRY; CDR2 reads SYGVKD. Produced via immunoSEQ multiplex PCR; TCRdb's table is partial and in-frame only. The sample carries about 9,600 clones, more than 90% recorded once. Details on this clone: Antigen: not known.

The V call is TRBV10-3, the J call TRBJ2-1; 7 bases line up with TRBD2. This TCR derives from a human patient who received an intestinal transplant, so some T cells may come from the graft donor. Source: bone marrow, taken 521 days after intestinal transplantation. CDR3: CAISESRLAEAGWDSYNEQFF. The CDR3 DNA follows: TGTGCCATCAGTGAGTCTCGTCTAGCGGAGGCGGGTTGGGACTCCTACAATGAGCAGTTCTTC.